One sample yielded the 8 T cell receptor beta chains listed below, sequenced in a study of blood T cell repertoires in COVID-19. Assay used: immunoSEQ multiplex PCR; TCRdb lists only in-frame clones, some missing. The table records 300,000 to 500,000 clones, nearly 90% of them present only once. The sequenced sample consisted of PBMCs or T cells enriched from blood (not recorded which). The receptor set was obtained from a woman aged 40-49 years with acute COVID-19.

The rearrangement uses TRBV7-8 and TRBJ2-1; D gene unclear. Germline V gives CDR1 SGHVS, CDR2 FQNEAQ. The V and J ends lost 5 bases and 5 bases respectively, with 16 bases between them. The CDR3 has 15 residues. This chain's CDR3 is CASSAPRRSNNEQFF. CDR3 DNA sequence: TGTGCCAGCAGCGCGCCCCGCCGGTCAAACAATGAGCAGTTCTTC.

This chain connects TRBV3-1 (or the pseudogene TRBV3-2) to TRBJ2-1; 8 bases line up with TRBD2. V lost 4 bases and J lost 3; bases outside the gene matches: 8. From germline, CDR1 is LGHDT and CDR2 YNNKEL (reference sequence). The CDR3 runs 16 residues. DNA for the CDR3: TGTGCCAGCAGCCCCAAATTAGCGGGGATCTACAATGAGCAGTTCTTC. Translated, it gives CASSPKLAGIYNEQFF.

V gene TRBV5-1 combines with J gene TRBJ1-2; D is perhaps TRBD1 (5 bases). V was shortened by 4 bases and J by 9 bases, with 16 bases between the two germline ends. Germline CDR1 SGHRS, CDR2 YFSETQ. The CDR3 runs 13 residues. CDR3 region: CASSSGQGGSYTF. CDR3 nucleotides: TGCGCCAGCAGCAGTGGCCAGGGTGGTAGCTACACCTTC.

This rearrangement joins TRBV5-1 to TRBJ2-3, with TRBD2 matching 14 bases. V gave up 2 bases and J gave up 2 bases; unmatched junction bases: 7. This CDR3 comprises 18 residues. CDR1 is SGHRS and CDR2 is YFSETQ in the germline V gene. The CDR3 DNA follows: TGCGCCAGCAGCTTAAAGACTAGCGGGGGGGCCTCCACAGATACGCAGTATTTT. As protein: CASSLKTSGGASTDTQYF. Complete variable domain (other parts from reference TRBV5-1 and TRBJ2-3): KAGVTQTPRYLIKTRGQQVTLSCSPISGHRSVSWYQQTPGQGLQFLFEYFSETQRNKGNFPGRFSGRQFSNSRSEMNVSTLELGDSALYLCASSLKTSGGASTDTQYFGPGTRLTVL.

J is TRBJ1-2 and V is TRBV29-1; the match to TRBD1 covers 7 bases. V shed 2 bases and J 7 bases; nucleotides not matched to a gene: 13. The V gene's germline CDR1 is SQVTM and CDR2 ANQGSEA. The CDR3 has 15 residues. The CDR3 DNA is TGCAGCGTTGAATCTGTAGGGACCCAGGGGGGTGGCTACACCTTC. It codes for CSVESVGTQGGGYTF.

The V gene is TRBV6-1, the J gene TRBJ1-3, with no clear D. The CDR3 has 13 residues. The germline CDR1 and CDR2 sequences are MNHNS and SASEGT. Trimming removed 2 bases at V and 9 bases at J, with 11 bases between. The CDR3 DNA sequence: TGTGCCAGCAGTGAATCGCCCGGAGGCACCATATATTTT. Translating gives CASSESPGGTIYF.

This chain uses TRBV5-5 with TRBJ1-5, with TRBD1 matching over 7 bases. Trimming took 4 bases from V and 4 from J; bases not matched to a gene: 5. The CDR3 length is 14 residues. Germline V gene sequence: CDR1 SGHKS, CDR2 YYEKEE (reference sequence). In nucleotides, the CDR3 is TGTGCCAGCAGCACGGACAGGAGAAATCAGCCCCAGCATTTT. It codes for CASSTDRRNQPQHF.

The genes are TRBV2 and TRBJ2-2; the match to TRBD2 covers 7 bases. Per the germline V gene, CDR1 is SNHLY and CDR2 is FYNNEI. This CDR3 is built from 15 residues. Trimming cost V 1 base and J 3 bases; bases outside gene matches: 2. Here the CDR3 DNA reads TGTGCCAGCAGTGAAGTCAGCGGGGACACCGGGGAGCTGTTTTTT. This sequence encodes CASSEVSGDTGELFF.